This is a list of T cell receptor beta chains from one sample in a study of technical replicates of blood from a few donors. Libraries were prepared by immunoSEQ multiplex PCR; TCRdb keeps only in-frame clonotypes and omits some of them. The sample includes roughly 62,000 clones, about 95% of them seen just once. The sample comprised PBMCs. These TCRs come from a human donor in good health. Some clones in this sample may be carry-over from other donors' samples. Each CDR3 is given with its conserved first and last residue. D genes are given only for firm matches. Clone size is stated in some rows and not others, as once, few, many or a class when expanded.

J gene: TRBJ2-2; D gene: .; V gene: TRBV30; clone size: .; CDR3 DNA: TGTGCCTGGAGTGTCGATAGCACCGGGGAGCTGTTTTTT; CDR3 protein: CAWSVDSTGELFF
J gene: TRBJ2-3; D gene: TRBD1; V gene: TRBV5-1; clone size: .; CDR3 DNA: TGCGCCAGCAGCTGGACAGGGAGCACAGATACGCAGTATTTT; CDR3 protein: CASSWTGSTDTQYF
J gene: TRBJ2-5; D gene: TRBD1; V gene: TRBV6-1; clone size: .; CDR3 DNA: TGTGCCACCTCGGACAGGGGGAGAGAGACCCAGTACTTC; CDR3 protein: CATSDRGRETQYF
J gene: TRBJ1-2; D gene: TRBD1; V gene: TRBV5-6; clone size: .; CDR3 DNA: TGTGCCAGCAGCTTGGACAGGGGGAGAATCTATGGCTACACCTTC; CDR3 protein: CASSLDRGRIYGYTF
J gene: TRBJ2-7; D gene: TRBD1; V gene: TRBV19; clone size: .; CDR3 DNA: TGTGCCAGTAGTATAGGTGGGACAGGGCGCTCCTACGAGCAGTACTTC; CDR3 protein: CASSIGGTGRSYEQYF
J gene: TRBJ1-4; D gene: .; V gene: TRBV21-1; clone size: .; CDR3 DNA: TGTGCCAGCAGCAAACAGGGGCGTTTTAATGAAAAACTGTTTTTT; CDR3 protein: CASSKQGRFNEKLFF
J gene: TRBJ2-7; D gene: TRBD1; V gene: TRBV2; clone size: .; CDR3 DNA: TGTGCCAGCAGGGGACCCGGGACAGACCCTAACGAGCAGTACTTC; CDR3 protein: CASRGPGTDPNEQYF
J gene: TRBJ2-1; D gene: TRBD2; V gene: TRBV5-1; clone size: .; CDR3 DNA: TGCGCCAGCAGCTGGACCGGGACTAGCGGGATTGATGAGCAGTTCTTC; CDR3 protein: CASSWTGTSGIDEQFF
J gene: TRBJ2-1; D gene: TRBD2; V gene: TRBV7-3; clone size: .; CDR3 DNA: TGTGCCAGCAGCTCCGGACTAGCGGGGTTCAATGAGCAGTTCTTC; CDR3 protein: CASSSGLAGFNEQFF
J gene: TRBJ2-1; D gene: .; V gene: TRBV23-1; clone size: .; CDR3 DNA: TGCGCCAGCAGTCCCCAAAGGGGGTCCGACTCCTACAATGAGCAGTTCTTC; CDR3 protein: CASSPQRGSDSYNEQFF
J gene: TRBJ2-5; D gene: TRBD2; V gene: TRBV15; clone size: once; CDR3 DNA: TGTGCCACCAGCACCCCAGGCCCTAGCGGGGGGACCCAAGAGACCCAGTACTTC; CDR3 protein: CATSTPGPSGGTQETQYF
J gene: TRBJ2-3; D gene: .; V gene: TRBV1; clone size: .; CDR3 DNA: TGCACCAGCAGCCAAAAAAATAACACAGATACGCAGTATTTT; CDR3 protein: CTSSQKNNTDTQYF
J gene: TRBJ1-2; D gene: .; V gene: TRBV7-2; clone size: .; CDR3 DNA: TGTGCCAGCAGCCCCCGGGACACAGCTAGCTATGGCTACACCTTC; CDR3 protein: CASSPRDTASYGYTF
J gene: TRBJ2-5; D gene: TRBD2; V gene: TRBV5-1; clone size: .; CDR3 DNA: TGCGCCAGCAGCAAACCACTAGCGGGAGAAGAGACCCAGTACTTC; CDR3 protein: CASSKPLAGEETQYF
J gene: TRBJ2-2; D gene: .; V gene: TRBV10-3; clone size: .; CDR3 DNA: TGTGCCATCAGTGAGTCGAGAACCGGGGAGCTGTTTTTT; CDR3 protein: CAISESRTGELFF
J gene: TRBJ2-1; D gene: .; V gene: TRBV5-1; clone size: .; CDR3 DNA: TGCGCCAGCAGCTTCCCGGGACTGGGAAACAATGAGCAGTTCTTC; CDR3 protein: CASSFPGLGNNEQFF
J gene: TRBJ1-6; D gene: TRBD1; V gene: TRBV4-3; clone size: once; CDR3 DNA: TGCGCCAGCAGCCAAGATGGTAACAGGGGCTCCTATAATTCACCCCTCCACTTT; CDR3 protein: CASSQDGNRGSYNSPLHF
J gene: TRBJ2-2; D gene: .; V gene: TRBV5-4; clone size: .; CDR3 DNA: TGTGCCAGCAGCTTGGTTCAGACCGGGGAGCTGTTTTTT; CDR3 protein: CASSLVQTGELFF